The 6 T cell receptor beta chains below were found in one sample sequenced in a study of blood T cell repertoires in COVID-19. This table comes from immunoSEQ multiplex PCR, and its TCRdb copy is limited to in-frame clones, with some not included. The sample consists of around 210,000 clones, approximately 85% of them appearing once. The specimen sequenced was peripheral blood. Source of these receptors: a man aged 50 or older with COVID-19, enrolled during active disease.

The rearrangement links TRBV6-1 to TRBJ2-2; no clear D gene. V lost 2 bases to trimming and J lost 8 bases, with 12 bases between them. This CDR3 spans 14 amino acids. Germline V gene lookup returns CDR1 MNHNS and CDR2 SASEGT. The DNA for the CDR3 is TGTGCCAGCAGTGAATCGTTCGGGTTAGGGGAGCTGTTTTTT. This encodes CASSESFGLGELFF.

V is TRBV14 and J is TRBJ1-2; weak D call: TRBD1 (5 bases). Trimming shortened V by 4 bases and J by 7 bases, and 16 bases separated the two germline ends. The CDR3 covers 14 residues. The germline CDR1 and CDR2 sequences are SGHDN and FVKESK. This CDR3 is CASSLHAGGFGYTF. CDR3 nucleotides: TGTGCCAGCAGCCTTCACGCCGGGGGTTTTGGCTACACCTTC. Looking up the rest from reference TRBV14 and TRBJ1-2 gives the full variable domain: EAGVTQFPSHSVIEKGQTVTLRCDPISGHDNLYWYRRVMGKEIKFLLHFVKESKQDESGMPNNRFLAERTGGTYSTLKVQPAELEDSGVYFCASSLHAGGFGYTFGSGTRLTVV.

This chain uses TRBV5-4 with TRBJ2-5; 8 bases line up with TRBD2. Germline loops: CDR1 SGHNT, CDR2 YYREEE (reference sequence). The CDR3 loop spans 16 amino acids. V was pared by 4 bases and J by 5 bases, with 13 bases of the junction left unmatched. CDR3 residues: CASSGAGGSSGETQYF. In DNA form, the CDR3 reads TGTGCCAGCAGCGGTGCGGGGGGCTCCTCGGGGGAGACCCAGTACTTC.

This clone was observed once. The chain links TRBV27 to TRBJ2-7, with D possibly TRBD1 on 7 matching bases. CDR3 length: 15 amino acids. Trimming left V 3 bases short and J 0 bases short, with 12 bases between. Germline lookup yields CDR1 MNHEY and CDR2 SMNVEV (reference sequence). The CDR3 region has the DNA TGTGCCAGCAGTTTCCGGGGGACAGTCTCCTACGAGCAGTACTTC. Protein sequence: CASSFRGTVSYEQYF.

The chain recombines TRBV7-3 with TRBJ2-3, with a tentative D call TRBD1 (5 bases). In germline, CDR1 is SGHTA, CDR2 FQGTGA. The CDR3 is 13 residues long. Trimming removed 4 bases from V and 6 bases from J, with 11 bases in between. The CDR3, as DNA: TGTGCCAGCAGCTCCAGGGATCGGGATACGCAGTATTTT. Translated, it gives CASSSRDRDTQYF.

The rearrangement uses TRBV6-6 and TRBJ2-5, with 7 bases lining up with TRBD1. Germline V lookup: CDR1 MNHNY, CDR2 SVGAGI (reference sequence). The J segment lost 3 bases and the V segment lost 2 bases, leaving 3 bases of the junction unmatched. There are 14 residues in the CDR3. The CDR3 sequence is CASSYPGQKETQYF. The DNA for the CDR3 is TGTGCCAGCAGTTACCCGGGACAGAAAGAGACCCAGTACTTC.